The T cell receptor beta chain under discussion was sequenced for a study of blood T cells in healthy people across ages. This clonotype has a handful of counts. Together with a sample-barcoded 5' primer, a J-beta primer mix was included in a second PCR lasting roughly 6 to 12 cycles. Using its own MiXCR run on the 5' RACE reads, TCRdb lists one record per CDR3 protein. The data show 1.5 million to 1.8 million distinct CDR3 sequences, 35% to 45% seen once. CDR1 is GTSNPN and CDR2 is SVGIG in the germline V gene (reference sequence). V lost 0 bases, J lost 10 bases, and 9 bases stayed unmatched. The CDR3 is 14 residues long.

Sample: blood. The origin of this receptor is a woman between 18 and 29 years old in good health. The rearrangement joins TRBV30 to TRBJ1-2; 9 positions match TRBD1. CDR3 coding DNA: TGTGCCTGGAGTGTACGGGGGACAGGGAGAGTCTACACCTTC. Its protein is CAWSVRGTGRVYTF.